Following are 28 T cell receptor beta chains from one sample sequenced in a study of shared clonotypes between healthy human individuals. Assay used: immunoSEQ multiplex PCR; TCRdb lists only in-frame clones, some missing. The sample includes fewer than 600,000 clones, 79% of them seen just once. Source material: PBMCs. These receptors all come from a woman in her forties in good health. Some clones in this sample may be carry-over from other donors' samples.

The chain is built from TRBV5-1 and TRBJ2-5; 11 nucleotides agree with TRBD2. This CDR3 region has 14 residues. The germline V gene encodes CDR1 SGHRS and CDR2 YFSETQ. Germline trimming cut 4 bases from V and 5 bases from J; bases unmatched to any gene: 4. The CDR3 DNA reads TGCGCCAGCAGCCAACTAGCGGGAGTTGAGACCCAGTACTTC. It specifies CASSQLAGVETQYF.

This rearrangement joins TRBV28 to TRBJ1-5, with D perhaps matching TRBD1 (6 bases). Trimming pared 2 bases from V and 2 bases from J, leaving 16 bases between. The CDR3 contains 17 residues. The germline V gene has CDR1 MDHEN and CDR2 SYDVKM. CDR3 in amino acids: CASSLPRWGGGNQPQHF. The CDR3 nucleotides read TGTGCCAGCAGTTTACCCCGGTGGGGGGGCGGCAATCAGCCCCAGCATTTT.

The rearrangement links TRBV4-3 to TRBJ2-1; D is ambiguous. Trimming took off 1 base at V and 7 bases at J, with 17 bases between the two ends. The germline CDR1 and CDR2 sequences are LGHNA and YSLEER. This CDR3 is 16 amino acids long. The CDR3 spells CASSQGDRSPRNEQFF. CDR3 nucleotide sequence: TGCGCCAGCAGCCAAGGGGATAGATCTCCTAGGAATGAGCAGTTCTTC.

The rearrangement links TRBV7-2 to TRBJ2-7; TRBD1 might be the D (5 bases). The V end lost 2 bases, the J end lost 3 bases, and 14 bases lay between the germline ends. The length of the CDR3 is 15 residues. In germline, CDR1 is SGHTA, CDR2 FQGNSA. In DNA form, the CDR3 reads TGTGCCAGCAGCTTATGGCAGGGCCCCCTCTACGAGCAGTACTTC. Translation: CASSLWQGPLYEQYF.

The chain uses TRBV28 and TRBJ1-1; D might be TRBD1 (6 bases). V was trimmed by 7 bases and J by 5 bases, leaving 17 bases between them. CDR1 and CDR2 (germline): MDHEN, SYDVKM. This CDR3 has 14 amino acids. In DNA form, the CDR3 reads TGTGCCAGCACCTTGGGGGCCAGGCGGACTGAAGCTTTCTTT. The encoded protein is CASTLGARRTEAFF.

This clone showed up just once. It may be a read error: a sequence one base away is much more abundant. This chain uses TRBV6-1 with TRBJ2-5, with 11 bases lining up with TRBD2. The germline CDR1 and CDR2 sequences are MNHNS and SASEGT. The CDR3 covers 14 residues. V lost 5 bases and J lost 4; bases outside the gene matches: 3. DNA of the CDR3: TGTGCCAGCAGTCAAGGACTAGCGGGAGAGACCCAGTACTTC. Residues: CASSQGLAGETQYF.

The chain carries TRBV30 and TRBJ2-1; D is undetermined. Trimming removed 2 bases at V and 5 bases at J, with 13 bases between. Germline CDR1 and CDR2: GTSNPN and SVGIG (reference sequence). The CDR3 is made up of 14 amino acids. CDR3 sequence reads: CAWSPSKDHNEQFF. For the CDR3, the DNA is TGTGCCTGGAGTCCCTCTAAGGATCACAATGAGCAGTTCTTC.

This sequence joins TRBV19 and TRBJ1-2, with D maybe TRBD1 (5 bases). Germline V gene lookup returns CDR1 LNHDA and CDR2 SQIVND (reference sequence). The CDR3 sequence is 14 residues long. Trimming took 5 bases from V and 0 from J, leaving 10 bases between them. The CDR3 DNA follows: TGTGCCAGTAGTCGGGGGGGAACTAACTATGGCTACACCTTC. Its translation is CASSRGGTNYGYTF.

The chain links TRBV9 to TRBJ2-3, with TRBD2 identical over 7 bases. V was pared by 7 bases and J by 5 bases, with 19 bases of the junction left unmatched. The CDR3 is 17 amino acids. CDR1 and CDR2 from the germline V gene are SGDLS and YYNGEE. This chain's CDR3 is CASSPTRARESLDTQYF. As DNA, the CDR3 is TGTGCCAGCTCCCCCACCCGAGCGCGGGAGTCTTTAGATACGCAGTATTTT. The variable domain in full, with the rest retrieved from reference TRBV9 and TRBJ2-3, is DSGVTQTPKHLITATGQRVTLRCSPRSGDLSVYWYQQSLDQGLQFLIQYYNGEERAKGNILERFSAQQFPDLHSELNLSSLELGDSALYFCASSPTRARESLDTQYFGPGTRLTVL.

The chain couples TRBV9 to TRBJ2-3, with TRBD1 matching 7 bases. There are 15 residues in the CDR3. The junction had 3 bases not matched to a gene; V was cut back by 0 bases and J by 2 bases. The V gene's germline CDR1 is SGDLS and CDR2 YYNGEE. The CDR3 DNA reads TGTGCCAGCAGCGTAGGCCAGGGGGACACAGATACGCAGTATTTT. This translates into CASSVGQGDTDTQYF.

This clone was observed a single time. V usage is TRBV10-3 and J usage is TRBJ2-5; TRBD1 matches at 7 bases. Trimming took 2 bases from V and 0 from J; bases not matched to a gene: 3. Germline-derived CDR1 and CDR2 are ENHRY and SYGVKD. The CDR3 loop spans 15 amino acids. The CDR3 DNA reads as TGTGCCATCAGTGAGGGGACAGACTACCAAGAGACCCAGTACTTC. It specifies CAISEGTDYQETQYF.

Concerning this clone itself: The sample has other DNA sequences that encode this CDR3 too. J is TRBJ1-3 and V is TRBV7-8, with TRBD1 matching over 8 bases. The V segment lost 3 bases and the J segment 0 bases; nucleotides outside the gene matches: 1. The CDR3 spans 15 residues. CDR1 SGHVS and CDR2 FQNEAQ come from the germline V gene. In DNA form, the CDR3 reads TGTGCCAGCAGCTTGCAGGGGGCCTCTGGAAACACCATATATTTT. Protein product: CASSLQGASGNTIYF.

This clone showed up just a few times. This chain connects TRBV21-1 to TRBJ2-6. TRBV21-1 is classified as a pseudogene. There are 19 residues in the CDR3. CDR3 amino acids: CASSARQVGGETGANVLTF. The CDR3, as DNA: TGTGCCAGCAGCGCCCGACAGGTCGGGGGTGAAACTGGGGCCAACGTCCTGACTTTC.

V is TRBV4-2 and J is TRBJ1-2; no reliable D call. Germline V CDR1 and CDR2: LGHNA, YNFKEQ. Between the trimmed V and J ends, which lost 0 bases and 3 bases, there was a span of 5 bases. CDR3 length: 13 amino acids. The DNA for the CDR3 is TGTGCCAGCAGCCAAGAGGATTACTATGGCTACACCTTC. Its protein product is CASSQEDYYGYTF.

The gene calls are TRBV15 and TRBJ2-7; D unresolved. The CDR3 runs to 13 residues. V lost 5 bases to trimming and J lost 3 bases, with 11 bases between them. Germline CDR1 and CDR2: LNHNV and YYDKDF (reference sequence). CDR3 DNA sequence: TGTGCCACCAGCGGCTCGCCGAACTACGAGCAGTACTTC. Translating gives CATSGSPNYEQYF.

In its sample, this clone was seen once. The CDR3 bases are TGTGCCAGCAGTTACTCGACTAGCGGGAGACCCTACGAGCAGTACTTC. Translated, it gives CASSYSTSGRPYEQYF. This rearrangement joins TRBV6-5 to TRBJ2-5, with 12 nucleotides matching TRBD2. With the DNA end fitting TRBJ2-7 better, the J assignment may be wrong. CDR3 size: 16 residues. The germline V gene encodes CDR1 MNHEY and CDR2 SVGAGI.

V and J are TRBV13 and TRBJ1-1; no clear D. The CDR3 length is 13 residues. Germline CDR1 is PRHDT and CDR2 is FYEKMQ (reference sequence). The V end lost 7 bases, the J end lost 1 base, and 10 bases lay between the germline ends. The CDR3 reads CASTQQPNTEAFF. CDR3 DNA sequence: TGTGCCAGCACCCAACAGCCGAACACTGAAGCTTTCTTT.

J is TRBJ2-6 and V is TRBV4-3, with TRBD1 matching over 7 bases. The CDR3 is 16 residues long. Germline CDR1 reads LGHNA; CDR2 reads YSLEER. J lost 2 bases, V lost 5 bases, and 6 bases had no gene match. The CDR3 coding sequence is TGCGCCAGCAGCTCTAGCAGGGGGACTGGGGCCAACGTCCTGACTTTC. Amino acid sequence: CASSSSRGTGANVLTF.

This chain joins TRBV20-1 and TRBJ2-7, with D unclear. V was trimmed by 1 base and J by 4 bases, leaving 5 bases between them. Germline loops: CDR1 DFQATT, CDR2 SNEGSKA (reference sequence). The CDR3 sequence is 11 residues long. CDR3 protein: CSARARYEQYF. The CDR3 DNA reads TGCAGTGCTAGAGCCCGTTACGAGCAGTACTTC.

The rearrangement uses TRBV5-1 and TRBJ1-5; D remains unclear. The CDR3 length is 14 residues. Per germline, CDR1 SGHRS and CDR2 YFSETQ. Trimming removed 0 bases from V and 5 bases from J, with 9 bases in between. The DNA for the CDR3 is TGCGCCAGCAGCTTGGGACATCCGGATCAGCCCCAGCATTTT. It encodes CASSLGHPDQPQHF.

About this clone: Other DNA sequences in the same sample also yield this CDR3. CDR3 sequence (DNA): TGTGCCAGCAGCTTATTGGGGGATACGCAGTATTTT. It codes for CASSLLGDTQYF. V and J are TRBV7-9 and TRBJ2-3, with no clear D. V dropped 2 bases and J dropped 6 bases, with 6 bases sitting between them. CDR1 is SEHNR, CDR2 FQNEAQ, per germline (reference sequence). The CDR3 consists of 12 residues.

In DNA form, the CDR3 reads TGTGCCAGCAGTCAAGAGGGGGGAGATGAAAAACTGTTTTTT. Protein sequence: CASSQEGGDEKLFF. The rearrangement joins TRBV6-6 to TRBJ1-4; D may be TRBD1 (6 bases). This CDR3 comprises 14 residues. Germline lookup yields CDR1 MNHNY and CDR2 SVGAGI (reference sequence). The V end was cut by 5 bases, the J end by 6 bases, with 13 bases between.

Note on this clone: This sample also contains other DNA sequences that code for the same CDR3. The CDR3, as DNA: TGTGCCAGTAGTCTGGGGGAGACCCAGTACTTC. This gives the protein CASSLGETQYF. The rearrangement joins TRBV19 to TRBJ2-5; D remains ambiguous. The V gene lost 5 bases and the J gene lost 5 bases, with 6 bases spanning the gap. This CDR3 spans 11 amino acids. Germline CDR1 LNHDA, CDR2 SQIVND (reference sequence).

The chain joins TRBV7-2 to TRBJ2-5, with D possibly matching TRBD2 (5 bases). Germline values: CDR1 SGHTA, CDR2 FQGNSA. Trimming left V 5 bases short and J 5 bases short, with 15 bases between. The CDR3 runs 14 residues. This CDR3 reads CASSLSGGRETQYF. The CDR3 nucleotides are TGTGCCAGCAGCCTAAGCGGAGGCCGGGAGACCCAGTACTTC. Drawing the rest from reference TRBV7-2 and TRBJ2-5, the complete variable domain is GAGVSQSPSNKVTEKGKDVELRCDPISGHTALYWYRQSLGQGLEFLIYFQGNSAPDKSGLPSDRFSAERTGGSVSTLTIQRTQQEDSAVYLCASSLSGGRETQYFGPGTRLLVL.

This clone was detected only once. The chain carries TRBV21-1 and TRBJ2-3. TRBV21-1 is deemed a pseudogene. The CDR3 covers 14 residues. In DNA, the CDR3 is TGTGCCAGCAGCCCGGGCAAACCCACAGATACGCAGTATTTT. Its translation is CASSPGKPTDTQYF.

This chain's CDR3 is CASSLGPDISYEQYF. For the CDR3, the DNA is TGTGCCAGCAGCTTAGGGCCGGACATCTCCTACGAGCAGTACTTC. This rearrangement joins TRBV13 to TRBJ2-7; a weak D match, TRBD1 (5 bases). Per germline, CDR1 PRHDT and CDR2 FYEKMQ (reference sequence). V gave up 0 bases and J gave up 0 bases, with 9 bases separating them. The CDR3 contains 15 residues.

The chain joins TRBV7-9 to TRBJ2-3; weak D call: TRBD1 (5 bases). From germline, CDR1 is SEHNR and CDR2 FQNEAQ (reference sequence). The CDR3 contains 16 residues. Trimming removed 4 bases from V and 2 bases from J, with 16 bases in between. CDR3 residues: CASSSLGQQVTDTQYF. The CDR3 nucleotides are TGTGCCAGCAGCTCCCTAGGGCAACAGGTCACAGATACGCAGTATTTT.

The rearrangement uses TRBV6-1 and TRBJ1-5; D gene unclear. Germline-derived CDR1 and CDR2 are MNHNS and SASEGT. Trimming shortened V by 4 bases and J by 0 bases, and 13 bases separated the two germline ends. The CDR3 is made up of 16 amino acids. CDR3 sequence: CASSVEAGYSNQPQHF. The CDR3 nucleotides read TGTGCCAGCAGTGTAGAGGCCGGGTATAGCAATCAGCCCCAGCATTTT.